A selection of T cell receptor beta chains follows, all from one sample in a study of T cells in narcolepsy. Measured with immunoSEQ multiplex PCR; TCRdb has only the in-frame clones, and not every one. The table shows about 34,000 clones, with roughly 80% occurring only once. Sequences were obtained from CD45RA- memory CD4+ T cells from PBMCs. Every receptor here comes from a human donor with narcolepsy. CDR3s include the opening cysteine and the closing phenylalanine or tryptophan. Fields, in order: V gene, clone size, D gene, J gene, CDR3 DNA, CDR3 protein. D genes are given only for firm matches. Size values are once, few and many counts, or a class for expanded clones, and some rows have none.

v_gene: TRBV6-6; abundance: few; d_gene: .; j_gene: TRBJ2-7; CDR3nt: TGTGCCAGCAGTTACTCGACCGAGCAGTACTTC; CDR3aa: CASSYSTEQYF
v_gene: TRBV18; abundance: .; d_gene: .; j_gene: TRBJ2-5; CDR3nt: TGTGCCAGCTCACCGCGAAAACTCGAAGAGACCCAGTACTTC; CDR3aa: CASSPRKLEETQYF
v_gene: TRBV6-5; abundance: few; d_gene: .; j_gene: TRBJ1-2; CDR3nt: TGTGCCAGCAGCTCGGGAGCTTTCTATAACTATGGCTACACCTTC; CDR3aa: CASSSGAFYNYGYTF
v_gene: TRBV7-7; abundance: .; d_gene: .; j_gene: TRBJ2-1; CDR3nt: TGTGCCAGCAGCGCCAAACAGGGTTCATGGGTTGATGAGCAGTTCTTC; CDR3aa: CASSAKQGSWVDEQFF
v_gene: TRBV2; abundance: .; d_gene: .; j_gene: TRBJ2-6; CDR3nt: TGTGCCAGCTTGGAACAGGGATTGGCTGGGGCCAACGTCCTGACTTTC; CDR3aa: CASLEQGLAGANVLTF
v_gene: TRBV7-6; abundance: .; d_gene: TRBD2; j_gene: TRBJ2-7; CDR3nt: TGTGCCAGCAGCTTTGGGGTCGAGGGAGGGCCAAATTACGAGCAGTACTTC; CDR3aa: CASSFGVEGGPNYEQYF
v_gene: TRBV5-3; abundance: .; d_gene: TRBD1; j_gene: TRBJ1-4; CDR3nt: TGTGCCAGCAGCGAGAACAGGGGGTTAAATGAAAAACTGTTTTTT; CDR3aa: CASSENRGLNEKLFF
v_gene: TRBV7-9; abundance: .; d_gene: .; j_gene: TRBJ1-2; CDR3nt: TGTGCCAGCAGCTTAGAAGCAGCGAAGCACTATGGCTACACCTTC; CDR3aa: CASSLEAAKHYGYTF
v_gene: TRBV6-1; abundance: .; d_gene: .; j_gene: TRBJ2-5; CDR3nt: TGTGCCAGTCGCAGGCAAGAGACCCAGTACTTC; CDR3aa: CASRRQETQYF
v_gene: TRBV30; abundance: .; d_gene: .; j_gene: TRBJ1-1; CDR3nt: TGTGCCTGGAGGAATGGGTTTAACACTGAAGCTTTCTTT; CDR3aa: CAWRNGFNTEAFF
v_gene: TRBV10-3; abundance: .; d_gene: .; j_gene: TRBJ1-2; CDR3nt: TGTGCCATCAGTGAAGGGACGAACTATGGCTACACCTTC; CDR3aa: CAISEGTNYGYTF
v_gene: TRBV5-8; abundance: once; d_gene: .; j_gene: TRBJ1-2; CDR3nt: TGTGCCAGCAGAGTCGGACAGTTTTCAGTGCGCGGCTACACCTTC; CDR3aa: CASRVGQFSVRGYTF
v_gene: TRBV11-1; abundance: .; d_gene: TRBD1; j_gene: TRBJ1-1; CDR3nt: TGTGCCAGCAGCTTAAACCCAGGGGGGACTGAAGCTTTCTTT; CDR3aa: CASSLNPGGTEAFF
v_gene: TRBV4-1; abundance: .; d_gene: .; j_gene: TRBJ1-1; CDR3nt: TGCGCCAGCAGCCAAGAAGGGGGGAACACTGAAGCTTTCTTT; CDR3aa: CASSQEGGNTEAFF
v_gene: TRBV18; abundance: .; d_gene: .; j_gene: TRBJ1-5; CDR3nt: TGTGCCAGCTCACCTCAGGACAGTTATAGCAATCAGCCCCAGCATTTT; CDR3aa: CASSPQDSYSNQPQHF
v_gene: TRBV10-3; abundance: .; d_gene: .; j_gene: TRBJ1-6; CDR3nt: TGTGCCATCAGTGATTCGGGGCAGAATAATTCACCCCTCCACTTT; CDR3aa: CAISDSGQNNSPLHF
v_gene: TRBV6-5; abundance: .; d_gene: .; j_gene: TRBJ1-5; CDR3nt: TGTGCCAGCAGTTACCGAGGGCCTAATCAGCCCCAGCATTTT; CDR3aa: CASSYRGPNQPQHF
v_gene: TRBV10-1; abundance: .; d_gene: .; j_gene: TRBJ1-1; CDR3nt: TGCGCCAGCCCCGGAGGGGGAGTGAGGAAATGCACTGAAGCTTTCTTT; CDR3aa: CASPGGGVRKCTEAFF
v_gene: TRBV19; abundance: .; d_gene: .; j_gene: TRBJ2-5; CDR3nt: TGTGCCAGTAGCGAACAAACAACCTTCCAAGAGACCCAGTACTTC; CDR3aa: CASSEQTTFQETQYF
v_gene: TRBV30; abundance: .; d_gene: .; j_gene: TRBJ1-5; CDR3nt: TGTGCCTGTTCCACCAGTGGGGGCAATCAGCCCCAGCATTTT; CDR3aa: CACSTSGGNQPQHF
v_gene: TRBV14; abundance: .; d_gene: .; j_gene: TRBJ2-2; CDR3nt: TGTGCCAGCAGCCACAGAATCACCGGGGAGCTGTTTTTT; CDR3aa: CASSHRITGELFF
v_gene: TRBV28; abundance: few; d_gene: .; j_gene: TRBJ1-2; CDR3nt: TGTGCCAGCAGTAAACTCTCTCAGAAGAGTGGTTCGGCCGACGGCTACACCTTC; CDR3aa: CASSKLSQKSGSADGYTF
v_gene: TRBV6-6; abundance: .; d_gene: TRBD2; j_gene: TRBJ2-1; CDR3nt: TGTGCCAGCAGTAAGACTAGCGGGGCCCACAATGAATTCTTC; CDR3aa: CASSKTSGAHNEFF
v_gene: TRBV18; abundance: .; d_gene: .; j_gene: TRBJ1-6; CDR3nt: TGTGCCAGCTCAAACCCCCAGGTGGGGGGCGCTTTTTCACCCCTCCACTTT; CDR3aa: CASSNPQVGGAFSPLHF